This section outlines one T cell receptor beta chain sequence together with its context. There is no known antigen for this receptor. The record has no base qualities; no much larger clone is one base away. These data originate in a study of beta chain features in type 1 diabetes listed by TCRdb under 2018. At the level of the whole study: Mean age, gender distribution, total cell number and subset yield did not differ between patients and healthy donors. Across all samples, some 110,000,000 sorted cells were examined, and cell number per subset correlated strongly with RNA yield. In the study, recently diagnosed type 1 diabetes patients and matched healthy donors were compared on the TCRB repertoires of their sorted circulating CD4+ T cell subsets. Regulatory and stem cell-like memory subsets were isolated from only 8 patients and roughly 8 healthy donors, whereas naive and central memory subsets came from all 30 or so donors.

A single peripheral blood draw of approximately 120 mL on average was collected from each donor into heparinised tubes. A BD FACSAria II and a panel including CD45RO, CCR7, CD25, CD127, CD95 and CD27 were used to sort naive, central memory, regulatory and stem cell-like memory CD4+ T cells. All sorted populations exceeded 98% purity. PBMCs were isolated right away by Lymphoprep density gradient centrifugation and were stained directly, without culture. Samples were stained and sorted in pairs, with one healthy donor and one patient per experiment, so that batch effects were minimized. All of the isolated RNA was reverse transcribed with the High Capacity cDNA Reverse Transcription Kit, so expressed TCRB transcripts were sequenced. Naive, central memory and regulatory T cell samples underwent deep immunoSEQ sequencing, averaging about 3.57 million total reads per sample. Sorted cells were lysed in RLT buffer, and RNA was extracted using DNase-treated RNeasy Micro or Mini kits according to cell number. To prevent cross-contamination, every cell subset was processed on its own, while patient and healthy donor samples were processed together. The immunoSEQ multiplex PCR was used to amplify TCRB sequences from cDNA, yielding 87-bp fragments that span the CDR3 region. Sequencing of the amplicons was done on the Illumina HiSeq platform. The paper's processing steps were these. Synthetic template baselines were used to correct PCR bias computationally, reads within Hamming distance 2 were collapsed, and singletons that could not be merged were discarded. Reads were aligned to IMGT to assign V, D and J genes, CDR3 length, and insertions or deletions at six rearrangement sites. Within each subset, clonotype counts were normalized to sorted cell number, and only after that were true diversity and Gini coefficients computed with the tcR R package. The overlap coefficient, calculated on TCRB nucleotide sequences, was used to measure repertoire sharing. As a proxy for the pre-selection repertoire, out-of-frame TCRB sequences from naive cells were analyzed. Sourced from immuneACCESS, this table was stored by TCRdb with only in-frame sequences that have V and J called. A share of the clones is absent; for the studies checked, an unresolved V gene accounts for under half, and the remainder has no known explanation. That table furnishes V, J and clone size, whereas the DNA furnished D and trimming. The sample table lists approximately 250,000 clones, 13% to 15% of them with a count of one. Clones ranked in the top ten supply more than 0.02% of the sample.

The paper as a whole reports these results and caveats: Because cDNA was sequenced instead of genomic DNA, activated cells with high expression could be over-represented, although the groups did not differ in activation or CD3 levels. At VDJ recombination sites, patients with type 1 diabetes made fewer insertions and deleted more nucleotides, a pattern implying thymic rearrangement abnormalities. The naive, central memory and regulatory TCRB repertoires appeared to resemble one another more closely among patients than among healthy donors. Type 1 diabetes patients showed a moderate but significant shortening of TCRB CDR3 length in all four CD4+ subsets. PCR might favor shorter templates, but patient and control samples were amplified and corrected together, so any skew would affect both groups equally. HLA sub-analyses involved small numbers of individuals, so any influence of HLA type on TCRB rearrangement remained unresolved.

CDR1 and CDR2, per the germline V gene, are LGHNT and FRNRAP. From the cysteine up to the phenylalanine, the CDR3 has a length of 14 residues. Of all the DNA, just the CDR3 is kept, 42 bases in frame from base 1. V gives up 5 bases and J gives up 3 bases, and the segment between their germline ends measures 12 bases. Sequencing was done on a sample of naive CD4+ T cells from blood. The meaning of the sample's cell subset or site label: true naive CD4+ T cells. The rearrangement joined TRBV12-5 to TRBJ2-3; TRBD2 is possibly the D segment (6 matching bases). The sequence derives from a woman aged 40 to 50 in good health. CDR3 reads: CASGAGLSTDTQYF. The nucleotide sequence reads as follows: TGTGCTAGTGGTGCGGGGCTGTCAACAGATACGCAGTATTTT. The full variable domain, completed from the reference TRBV12-5 and TRBJ2-3 proteins outside the CDR3, reads DARVTQTPRHKVTEMGQEVTMRCQPILGHNTVFWYRQTMMQGLELLAYFRNRAPLDDSGMPKDRFSAEMPDATLATLKIQPSEPRDSAVYFCASGAGLSTDTQYFGPGTRLTVL.